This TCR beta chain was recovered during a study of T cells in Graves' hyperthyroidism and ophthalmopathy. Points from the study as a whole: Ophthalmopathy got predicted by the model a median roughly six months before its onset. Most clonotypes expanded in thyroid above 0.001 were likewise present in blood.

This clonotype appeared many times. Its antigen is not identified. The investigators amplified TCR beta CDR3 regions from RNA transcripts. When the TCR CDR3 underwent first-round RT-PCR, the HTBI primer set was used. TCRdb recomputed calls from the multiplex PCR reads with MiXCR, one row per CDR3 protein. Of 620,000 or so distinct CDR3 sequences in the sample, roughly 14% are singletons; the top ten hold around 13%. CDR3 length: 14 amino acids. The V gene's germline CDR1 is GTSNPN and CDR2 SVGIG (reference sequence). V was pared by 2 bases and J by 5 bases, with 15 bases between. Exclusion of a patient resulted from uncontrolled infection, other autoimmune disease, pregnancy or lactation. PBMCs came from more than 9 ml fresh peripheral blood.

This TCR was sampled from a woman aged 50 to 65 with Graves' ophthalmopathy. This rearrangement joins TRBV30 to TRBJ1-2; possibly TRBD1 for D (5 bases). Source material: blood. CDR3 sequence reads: CAWSWGAFSYGYTF. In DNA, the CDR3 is TGTGCCTGGAGTTGGGGCGCTTTCTCTTATGGCTACACCTTC.